A single T cell receptor beta chain is shown here with its context. The target antigen is unknown. This sample was included in a study of cytotoxic CD8 clonotypes in ibrutinib-treated CLL. The CDR3 is 13 residues long. V lost 3 bases to trimming and J lost 9 bases, with 12 bases between them. From germline, CDR1 is SEHNR and CDR2 FQNEAQ (reference sequence). Target depth was 1 in 200,000 to 1 in 1 million T cells, about 10x per clonotype. Libraries were prepared by immunoSEQ multiplex PCR; TCRdb keeps only in-frame clonotypes and omits some of them. The sample consists of around 91,000 clones, approximately 86% of them appearing once. General observations from the study: Sustained-remission and progressing patients diverged in sampling times. Public clonotypes occurred uncommonly; on treatment, they contracted or remained stable.

V and J are TRBV7-9 and TRBJ2-1; D is ambiguous. Sequenced here: PBMCs, sampled before ibrutinib treatment. The source of this sequence is a human donor with chronic lymphocytic leukemia. CDR3 bases: TGTGCCAGCAGCTTGATTCTTGGGGTTGAGCAGTTCTTC. Encoded protein: CASSLILGVEQFF.